This T cell receptor (beta chain) was sequenced in a study of OX40 agonist ivuxolimab in advanced cancers. Notes on the study in general: On average, CD8+ T cells had more expanded clones than CD4+. Low clonal expansion, among the lowest seen, marked partial responders at 0.1-3.0 mg/kg.

As concerns this clone: Its specificity is not known.

The repertoire was sequenced with immunoSEQ multiplex PCR; TCRdb's copy has only in-frame clones and lacks some. The table lists 40,000 to 55,000 clones, less than 90% of them singletons. Sequences were derived from CD4+ or CD8+ T cells sorted from blood, sampled in a trial of the OX40 agonist ivuxolimab. The receptor was isolated from an adult with an advanced solid tumor such as melanoma, head and neck, liver or kidney cancer.

DNA for the CDR3: TGCGCCAGCAGCCAAGATCTCCGGGGGACTAATGAAAAACTGTTTTTT. Its protein is CASSQDLRGTNEKLFF. V and J are TRBV4-1 and TRBJ1-4; D is perhaps TRBD1 (5 bases). V gave up 0 bases and J gave up 2 bases, with 10 bases separating them. The CDR3 length is 16 residues. CDR1 and CDR2 (germline): MGHRA, YSYEKL.